Listed below are T cell receptor beta chains from one sample, sequenced in a study of blood T cell repertoires in COVID-19. Libraries were prepared by immunoSEQ multiplex PCR; TCRdb keeps only in-frame clonotypes and omits some of them. The table lists about 280,000 clones, approximately 90% of them singletons. Sequences were obtained from PBMCs or T cells enriched from blood (not recorded which). These receptors were collected from a woman between 40 and 50 years old who had recovered from COVID-19. The CDR3 runs from the conserved cysteine through the conserved F or W. A D gene is named only where the DNA matches it firmly.

V,J,D,DNA,CDR3
TRBV5-1,TRBJ2-1,NA,TGCGCCAGCAGCCCCGGCGGTGAATACAATGAGCAGTTCTTC,CASSPGGEYNEQFF
TRBV19,TRBJ2-5,NA,TGTGCCAGTAGTATGGTCAGGGGAGACGAGACCCAGTACTTC,CASSMVRGDETQYF
TRBV7-9,TRBJ2-1,NA,TGTGCCAGCAGCTTTGGACAGTCTCCCCCGGATGAGCAGTTCTTC,CASSFGQSPPDEQFF
TRBV7-2,TRBJ2-5,NA,TGTGCCAGCAGCGCGAGTCATGAGACCCAGTACTTC,CASSASHETQYF
TRBV24-1,TRBJ2-3,TRBD2,TGTGCCACCAGTGAAAGACTAGCGGGGAGCACAGATACGCAGTATTTT,CATSERLAGSTDTQYF
TRBV6-5,TRBJ1-4,NA,TGTGCCAGCAGTAAACAGGCGTTTAATGAAAAACTGTTTTTT,CASSKQAFNEKLFF
TRBV28,TRBJ2-3,NA,TGTGCCAGCAGGACGCTGAGCGGAACTAGCACAGATACGCAGTATTTT,CASRTLSGTSTDTQYF
TRBV7-2,TRBJ2-1,NA,TGTGCCAGCAGCGGAGAACGGTCCTACAATGAGCAGTTCTTC,CASSGERSYNEQFF
TRBV5-1,TRBJ2-7,TRBD2,TGCGCCAGCAGCTTGGTCGGGGGGAGAATGGGCTACGAGCAGTACTTC,CASSLVGGRMGYEQYF
TRBV30,TRBJ1-2,TRBD1,TGTGCCTGGAGTACTTGGACAGGGCCGGGCTACACCTTC,CAWSTWTGPGYTF
TRBV7-2,TRBJ2-1,TRBD2,TGTGCCAGCAGCTTAGCGAATCAAGAGCGGGAGAGTGAGCAGTTCTTC,CASSLANQERESEQFF
TRBV19,TRBJ1-4,NA,TGTGCCACCTCGACAGCAACTAATGAAAAACTGTTTTTT,CATSTATNEKLFF
TRBV28,TRBJ2-5,TRBD1,TGTGCCAGCAGTTTATCCCGGACAGGGCTGGGGGAGACCCAGTACTTC,CASSLSRTGLGETQYF
TRBV4-3,TRBJ2-2,TRBD2,TGCGCCAGCGCCGGCGGGAGGTGGGCCACCGGGGAGCTGTTTTTT,CASAGGRWATGELFF
TRBV18,TRBJ2-5,TRBD1,TGTGCCAGCTCCCCCGTGGGACAGGGGGAAGAGACCCAGTACTTC,CASSPVGQGEETQYF
TRBV28,TRBJ2-3,NA,TGTGCCACTAGGAGCGGCACAGATACGCAGTATTTT,CATRSGTDTQYF
TRBV9,TRBJ1-1,NA,TGTGCCAGCAGCCCAGGGGTGAACACTGAAGCTTTCTTT,CASSPGVNTEAFF
TRBV2,TRBJ2-3,TRBD1,TGTGCCAGCAGTCCCGACAGGGGCACAGATACGCAGTATTTT,CASSPDRGTDTQYF
TRBV12-3/TRBV12-4,TRBJ1-2,NA,TGTGCCAGCAGTCCAGACTATGGCTACACCTTC,CASSPDYGYTF
TRBV30,TRBJ2-1,TRBD1,TGTGCCTGGAGTTTAGGGGGCAGTGAGCAGTTCTTC,CAWSLGGSEQFF
TRBV27,TRBJ2-3,TRBD1,TGTGCCAGCAGCCCCCCCGGACAGGGCCCGGCAGATACGCAGTATTTT,CASSPPGQGPADTQYF
TRBV19,TRBJ1-4,TRBD1,TGTGCCAGTAGTCCCCGGGACAGGGGGCAGGAAACTAATGAAAAACTGTTTTTT,CASSPRDRGQETNEKLFF
TRBV27,TRBJ2-5,TRBD1,TGTGCCAGCAGTTCCCTGACAGGGATGGAGACCCAGTACTTC,CASSSLTGMETQYF
TRBV7-2,TRBJ2-1,NA,TGTGCCAGCAGCTCGGGGTTTCCCCCAAATGAGCAGTTCTTC,CASSSGFPPNEQFF
TRBV6-5,TRBJ2-3,TRBD1,TGTGCCAGCAGTCGACAGGGGAGCACAGATACGCAGTATTTT,CASSRQGSTDTQYF
TRBV5-4,TRBJ2-3,NA,TGTGCCAGCAGCTTGGGGCAGGGGATAGATACGCAGTATTTT,CASSLGQGIDTQYF
TRBV7-2,TRBJ2-5,TRBD1,TGTGCCAGCAGCTCCAGAGGGACAGGGTTATTGGCCCAGTACTTC,CASSSRGTGLLAQYF
TRBV7-2,TRBJ2-7,TRBD1,TGTGCCAGCAGCCCTCAACCGGGACAGGGGGCTTACGAGCAGTACTTC,CASSPQPGQGAYEQYF
TRBV9,TRBJ2-3,NA,TGTGCCAGCAGCGTAGTAGGTAGCGCTAGCACAGATACGCAGTATTTT,CASSVVGSASTDTQYF